Following are 31 T cell receptor beta chains from one sample sequenced in a study of blood T cell repertoires in COVID-19. Data came from immunoSEQ multiplex PCR; TCRdb stores just in-frame clones and leaves some out. This sample has 200,000 to 300,000 clones; around nine tenths occur once, and the top ten carry approximately 1.4%. The sample comprised peripheral blood. Receptors were obtained from a man at least 80 years old with acute or convalescent COVID-19.

This clone is a singleton in its sample. The chain couples TRBV2 to TRBJ2-2, with TRBD1 as a possible D gene (6 bases). The V gene lost 4 bases and the J gene lost 7 bases, with 16 bases spanning the gap. There are 15 residues in the CDR3. Per germline, CDR1 SNHLY and CDR2 FYNNEI. The CDR3: CASSVKQGWGGELFF. CDR3 coding DNA: TGTGCCAGCAGTGTGAAACAGGGATGGGGCGGGGAGCTGTTTTTT.

The chain combines TRBV4-2 with TRBJ1-2; D might be TRBD1 (5 bases). V lost 0 bases to trimming and J lost 4 bases, with 9 bases between them. The CDR3 covers 14 residues. Germline CDR1 and CDR2: LGHNA and YNFKEQ. CDR3 loop: CASSQDRGFYGYTF. CDR3 nucleotide sequence: TGTGCCAGCAGCCAAGATAGGGGCTTCTATGGCTACACCTTC.

This chain connects TRBV7-9 to TRBJ2-3; 8 positions match TRBD2. The germline V gene encodes CDR1 SEHNR and CDR2 FQNEAQ (reference sequence). There are 16 residues in the CDR3. Trimming at V came to 5 bases and at J to 1 base, leaving 8 bases not matched to a gene. DNA for the CDR3: TGTGCCAGCAGCCCTACCAGCGGGAGCGGCACAGATACGCAGTATTTT. Amino acid sequence: CASSPTSGSGTDTQYF.

The table lists this clone with a count of one. In DNA form, the CDR3 reads TGTGCCAGCTCACCCCGGGACAGGGGGGGAGGCAATCAGCCCCAGCATTTT. It codes for CASSPRDRGGGNQPQHF. The J gene is TRBJ1-5, the V gene TRBV18, with 11 bases that match TRBD1. CDR1 is KGHSH, CDR2 LQKENI, per germline. The length of the CDR3 is 17 residues. Losses at the gene ends were 3 bases for V and 2 bases for J; bases not matched to a gene: 6.

The V call is TRBV6-6, the J call TRBJ2-1; 9 positions agree with TRBD1. This CDR3 spans 16 amino acids. Germline V gene lookup returns CDR1 MNHNY and CDR2 SVGAGI (reference sequence). V shed 7 bases, J shed 6 bases, and the junction held 13 bases outside the gene matches. CDR3 in amino acids: CASILLPGQGGNEQFF. As DNA, the CDR3 is TGTGCCAGCATTCTTCTCCCGGGACAGGGTGGCAATGAGCAGTTCTTC.

The gene calls are TRBV10-3 and TRBJ2-3; 8 bases map to TRBD1. Germline V gene lookup returns CDR1 ENHRY and CDR2 SYGVKD. CDR3 length: 15 residues. With V trimmed by 3 bases and J by 6 bases, 8 bases remained unmatched. In DNA form, the CDR3 reads TGTGCCATCAGTGATGGGACAGGTTCATTTGATACGCAGTATTTT. It codes for CAISDGTGSFDTQYF.

This clone showed up just once. V is TRBV3-1 (or the pseudogene TRBV3-2) and J is TRBJ2-7; unclear D gene. Germline values: CDR1 LGHDT, CDR2 YNNKEL (reference sequence). The CDR3 is 14 residues long. Trimming left V 4 bases short and J 2 bases short, with 12 bases between. CDR3 loop: CASSRRGAPYEQYF. The CDR3 DNA reads TGTGCCAGCAGCCGCCGAGGCGCACCCTACGAGCAGTACTTC.

The chain links TRBV4-3 to TRBJ1-2; D is ambiguous. Germline values: CDR1 LGHNA, CDR2 YSLEER. The CDR3 covers 14 residues. V was cut by 0 bases and J by 4 bases, with 9 bases left in between. CDR3 loop: CASSQDTVFYGYTF. DNA of the CDR3: TGCGCCAGCAGCCAAGATACGGTATTCTATGGCTACACCTTC.

V usage is TRBV5-1 and J usage is TRBJ2-1; perhaps TRBD1 as D (5 bases). CDR3 length: 13 residues. CDR1 SGHRS and CDR2 YFSETQ come from the germline V gene. Trimming left V 5 bases short and J 4 bases short, with 10 bases between. The CDR3 spells CASRLDIYNEQFF. As DNA, the CDR3 is TGCGCCAGCAGACTGGACATTTACAATGAGCAGTTCTTC. The full variable domain, in which reference TRBV5-1 and TRBJ2-1 provide the parts outside the CDR3, is KAGVTQTPRYLIKTRGQQVTLSCSPISGHRSVSWYQQTPGQGLQFLFEYFSETQRNKGNFPGRFSGRQFSNSRSEMNVSTLELGDSALYLCASRLDIYNEQFFGPGTRLTVL.

The gene calls are TRBV6-5 and TRBJ1-3; D perhaps matches TRBD1 (6 bases). Trimming left V 5 bases short and J 2 bases short, with 13 bases between. The CDR3 runs 15 residues. The V gene's germline CDR1 is MNHEY and CDR2 SVGAGI. Here the CDR3 DNA reads TGTGCCAGCAGTCGAACAGGGTTTCCTGGAAACACCATATATTTT. Amino acids: CASSRTGFPGNTIYF.

The chain combines TRBV18 with TRBJ1-1, with a weak D call TRBD1 (5 bases). This CDR3 contains 13 residues. Looked up from germline, CDR1 is KGHSH and CDR2 is LQKENI. The V end lost 5 bases, the J end lost 2 bases, and 9 bases lay between the germline ends. The CDR3 bases are TGTGCCAGCTCAGGGGGGGTTAACACTGAAGCTTTCTTT. Amino acids: CASSGGVNTEAFF.

This chain connects TRBV18 to TRBJ1-6; 11 bases map to TRBD1. Germline lookup yields CDR1 KGHSH and CDR2 LQKENI. After removal of 5 bases from V and 0 bases from J, the junction contained 6 bases not matched to a gene. This CDR3 spans 18 amino acids. DNA for the CDR3: TGTGCCAGCTCAAGAGGGACAGGGGGGAGCTCCTATAATTCACCCCTCCACTTT. This translates into CASSRGTGGSSYNSPLHF.

This clone was seen once. The chain employs TRBV24-1 and TRBJ2-1; 10 positions agree with TRBD1. The CDR3 contains 14 residues. Per the germline V gene, CDR1 is KGHDR and CDR2 is SFDVKD. The V gene end was trimmed by 4 bases and the J gene end by 6 bases; junction bases not matched to a gene: 2. Here the CDR3 reads CATSEGQGVNEQFF. In nucleotides, the CDR3 is TGTGCCACCAGTGAAGGACAGGGGGTCAATGAGCAGTTCTTC.

This chain uses TRBV7-9 with TRBJ2-1; TRBD1 is a possible D gene (6 bases). The CDR3 spans 15 residues. V was clipped by 3 bases and J by 6 bases, with 15 bases between them. Germline CDR1 SEHNR, CDR2 FQNEAQ (reference sequence). In DNA form, the CDR3 reads TGTGCCAGCAGCTTCCTTCAAGGCAGGGGCAATGAGCAGTTCTTC. It encodes CASSFLQGRGNEQFF.

CDR3 residues: CASSPRGLTNEKLFF. The CDR3 DNA reads TGTGCCAGCAGCCCCAGGGGGCTCACTAATGAAAAACTGTTTTTT. This rearrangement joins TRBV5-8 to TRBJ1-4; TRBD1 aligns across 8 bases. Germline CDR1 reads SGHTS; CDR2 reads YDEGEE. This CDR3 comprises 15 residues. V lost 4 bases to trimming and J lost 2 bases; unmatched junction nucleotides: 4.

The V and J genes are TRBV3-1 (or the pseudogene TRBV3-2) and TRBJ2-1; TRBD2 is a possible D gene (6 bases). In germline, CDR1 is LGHDT, CDR2 YNNKEL (reference sequence). The V and J ends lost 4 bases and 10 bases respectively, with 17 bases between them. The CDR3 is 14 amino acids. The CDR3 bases are TGTGCCAGCAGCCTCCGGGACGCACGGGGGGAGCAGTTCTTC. Translating it yields CASSLRDARGEQFF.

This chain joins TRBV5-1 and TRBJ2-1; TRBD2 matches 11 bases. Losses at the gene ends were 4 bases for V and 7 bases for J; bases not matched to a gene: 10. The CDR3 has 16 residues. The germline V gene encodes CDR1 SGHRS and CDR2 YFSETQ. CDR3 bases: TGCGCCAGCAGCCCCTTTAGCGGGGGGGCCTGGAATGAGCAGTTCTTC. Translation: CASSPFSGGAWNEQFF.

The chain's CDR3 is CASSGHPDDTQYF. CDR3 bases: TGTGCCAGCAGCGGACATCCCGACGATACGCAGTATTTT. The V call is TRBV9, the J call TRBJ2-3; D ambiguous. This CDR3 has 13 residues. Between the trimmed V and J ends, which lost 3 bases and 6 bases, there was a span of 11 bases. Germline CDR1 and CDR2: SGDLS and YYNGEE.

The CDR3 bases are TGTGCCAGCAGTCAAACTAGCGGAGTTAAGGATACGCAGTATTTT. Protein product: CASSQTSGVKDTQYF. The rearrangement links TRBV28 to TRBJ2-3; 8 nucleotides match TRBD2. The CDR3 has 15 amino acids. The V gene end was trimmed by 5 bases and the J gene end by 6 bases; junction bases not matched to a gene: 10. The V gene's germline CDR1 is MDHEN and CDR2 SYDVKM.

The CDR3 here is CASSENTGPNQPQHF. The CDR3 bases are TGTGCCAGCAGTGAAAACACGGGTCCCAATCAGCCCCAGCATTTT. The chain employs TRBV6-1 and TRBJ1-5; no firm D call. V lost 2 bases and J 3 bases, leaving 11 bases between the germline ends. This CDR3 has 15 amino acids. CDR1 and CDR2 from the germline V gene are MNHNS and SASEGT.

A remark on this clone: Other DNA sequences in the same sample also yield this CDR3. The genes are TRBV18 and TRBJ2-1; 12 positions match TRBD2. CDR3 length: 15 amino acids. With 3 bases clipped from V and 3 bases from J, the junction kept 0 bases outside the gene matches. The germline gives CDR1 KGHSH, CDR2 LQKENI. CDR3 DNA sequence: TGTGCCAGCTCACCGACTAGCGGGAGCTACAATGAGCAGTTCTTC. Translated: CASSPTSGSYNEQFF.

The V call is TRBV7-9, the J call TRBJ1-1, with 10 bases aligning to TRBD1. The trim removed 5 bases at V and 1 base at J, leaving 10 bases unmatched. CDR3 size: 17 residues. CDR1 is SEHNR and CDR2 is FQNEAQ in the germline V gene (reference sequence). The CDR3 DNA is TGTGCCAGCAGCCCGACGAAGGGGACAGGGGCGAACACTGAAGCTTTCTTT. Protein sequence: CASSPTKGTGANTEAFF.

CDR3 residues: CASSLVVRGDTEAFF. CDR3 sequence (DNA): TGCGCCAGCAGCTTGGTGGTCCGGGGGGACACTGAAGCTTTCTTT. The chain has TRBV5-1 and TRBJ1-1, with a possible D match to TRBD1 (5 bases). There are 15 residues in the CDR3. CDR1 is SGHRS, CDR2 YFSETQ, per germline. The V end lost 0 bases, the J end lost 3 bases, and 12 bases lay between the germline ends. The full variable domain, in which reference TRBV5-1 and TRBJ1-1 provide the parts outside the CDR3, is KAGVTQTPRYLIKTRGQQVTLSCSPISGHRSVSWYQQTPGQGLQFLFEYFSETQRNKGNFPGRFSGRQFSNSRSEMNVSTLELGDSALYLCASSLVVRGDTEAFFGQGTRLTVV.

The CDR3 is CASSDRQVGTDTQYF. CDR3 nucleotide sequence: TGTGCCAGCAGCGACCGACAGGTAGGCACAGATACGCAGTATTTT. The chain has TRBV9 and TRBJ2-3, with D perhaps TRBD1 (6 bases). CDR3 length: 15 amino acids. Trimming took off 3 bases at V and 1 base at J, with 12 bases between the two ends. Germline lookup yields CDR1 SGDLS and CDR2 YYNGEE.

This clone was observed once. The rearrangement uses TRBV18 and TRBJ1-5; no firm D call. The CDR3 has 13 amino acids. V lost 3 bases and J lost 3, with 6 bases in between. Per the germline V gene, CDR1 is KGHSH and CDR2 is LQKENI. CDR3 bases: TGTGCCAGCTCACCGCGGGACAATCAGCCCCAGCATTTT. It yields the protein CASSPRDNQPQHF.

The sample holds a few counts of this clone. The V call is TRBV28, the J call TRBJ1-4; 12 positions match TRBD1. Trimming cost V 7 bases and J 8 bases; bases outside gene matches: 8. This CDR3 comprises 15 residues. In germline, CDR1 is MDHEN, CDR2 SYDVKM. CDR3 nucleotide sequence: TGTGCCAGCACCCGTAGGGGGACAGGGGGCGAAAAACTGTTTTTT. It yields the protein CASTRRGTGGEKLFF. The full variable domain, rest sourced from reference TRBV28 and TRBJ1-4, is DVKVTQSSRYLVKRTGEKVFLECVQDMDHENMFWYRQDPGLGLRLIYFSYDVKMKEKGDIPEGYSVSREKKERFSLILESASTNQTSMYLCASTRRGTGGEKLFFGSGTQLSVL.

CDR3: CASSSYLNYGYTF. As DNA, the CDR3 is TGTGCCAGCAGTTCTTATCTCAACTATGGCTACACCTTC. The gene calls are TRBV6-5 and TRBJ1-2, with no clear D. CDR1 is MNHEY and CDR2 is SVGAGI in the germline V gene. This CDR3 is built from 13 residues. V lost 4 bases and J lost 2, with 8 bases in between.

Only a few counts were recorded for this clone. This chain uses TRBV19 with TRBJ1-1; D is uncertain. The germline V gene encodes CDR1 LNHDA and CDR2 SQIVND (reference sequence). The V end was cut by 3 bases, the J end by 1 base, with 9 bases between. CDR3 length: 14 amino acids. The CDR3, as DNA: TGTGCCAGTAGTATGTCCGGGAAGAACACTGAAGCTTTCTTT. Protein: CASSMSGKNTEAFF.

The rearrangement uses TRBV5-8 and TRBJ2-5, with 12 bases lining up with TRBD1. After removal of 5 bases from V and 7 bases from J, the junction contained 9 bases not matched to a gene. This CDR3 is built from 15 residues. CDR1 and CDR2 from the germline V gene are SGHTS and YDEGEE. In DNA, the CDR3 is TGTGCCAGCAGGTCCGGGACAGGGGGCTTGGGGACCCAGTACTTC. It encodes CASRSGTGGLGTQYF.

The chain joins TRBV6-4 to TRBJ1-5; D call uncertain. Germline-derived CDR1 and CDR2 are MRHNA and SNTAGT. The CDR3 runs to 15 residues. The V gene lost 3 bases and the J gene lost 3 bases, with 12 bases spanning the gap. CDR3 region: CASSENGGVNQPQHF. The DNA for the CDR3 is TGTGCCAGCAGTGAAAATGGCGGGGTCAATCAGCCCCAGCATTTT.

DNA for the CDR3: TGTGCCAGCAGCCAAACAGGGGGCCGGGAGACCCAGTACTTC. It translates to CASSQTGGRETQYF. This chain uses TRBV14 with TRBJ2-5; 9 bases line up with TRBD1. Germline CDR1 reads SGHDN; CDR2 reads FVKESK. This CDR3 spans 14 amino acids. The V segment lost 2 bases and the J segment 5 bases; nucleotides outside the gene matches: 3.